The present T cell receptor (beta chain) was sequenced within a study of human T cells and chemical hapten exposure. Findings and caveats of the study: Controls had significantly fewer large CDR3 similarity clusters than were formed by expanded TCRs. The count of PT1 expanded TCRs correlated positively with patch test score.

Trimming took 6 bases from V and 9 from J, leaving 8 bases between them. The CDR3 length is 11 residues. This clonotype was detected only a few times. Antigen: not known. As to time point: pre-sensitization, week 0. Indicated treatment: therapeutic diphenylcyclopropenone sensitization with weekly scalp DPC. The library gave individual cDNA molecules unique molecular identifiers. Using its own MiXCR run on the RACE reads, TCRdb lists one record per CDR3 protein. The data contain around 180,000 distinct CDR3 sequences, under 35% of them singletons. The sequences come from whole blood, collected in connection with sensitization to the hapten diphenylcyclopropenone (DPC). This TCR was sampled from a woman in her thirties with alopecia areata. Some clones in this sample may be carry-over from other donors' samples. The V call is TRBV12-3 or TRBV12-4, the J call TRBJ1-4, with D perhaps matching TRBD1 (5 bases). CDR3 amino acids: CASSGAKKLFF. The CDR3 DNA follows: TGTGCCAGCAGCGGGGCGAAAAAACTGTTTTTT.